This is a list of T cell receptor beta chains from one sample in a study of CD4 T cells in relation to SARS-CoV-2 and coronaviruses. Some clones are missing from TCRdb's copy, which holds only in-frame ones; the method was immunoSEQ multiplex PCR. The top ten clones hold 10% to 15% of a sample with tens of thousands of clones, 75% of them seen once. Which antigens these TCRs recognize remains unknown. Source material: CD4+ T cells from PBMCs, cultured in vitro. The receptors come from a human donor in good health. CDR3s include the opening cysteine and the closing phenylalanine or tryptophan.

j_call: TRBJ1-1
v_call: TRBV20-1
cdr3_aa: CSASRVARTEAFF

j_call: TRBJ2-2
v_call: TRBV10-3
cdr3_aa: CAISESTGPGELFF

j_call: TRBJ2-7
v_call: TRBV2
cdr3_aa: CATSSSGTGFGEQYF

j_call: TRBJ2-3
v_call: TRBV6-4
cdr3_aa: CASSITSGGADTQYF

j_call: TRBJ2-1
v_call: TRBV11-2
cdr3_aa: CASSLGPSREKEQFF

j_call: TRBJ2-2
v_call: TRBV18
cdr3_aa: CASSPRSSTDTGELFF

j_call: TRBJ2-1
v_call: TRBV2
cdr3_aa: CASSRDSNEQFF

j_call: TRBJ1-1
v_call: TRBV19
cdr3_aa: CASAGTGDTEAFF

j_call: TRBJ2-7
v_call: TRBV6-2/TRBV6-3
cdr3_aa: CASSGWGEQYF

j_call: TRBJ1-6
v_call: TRBV19
cdr3_aa: CASTLEGNSPLHF

j_call: TRBJ2-1
v_call: TRBV6-5
cdr3_aa: CASSYSYPTGAVEQFF

j_call: TRBJ1-5
v_call: TRBV7-9
cdr3_aa: CASSRRPGQPQHF

j_call: TRBJ2-6
v_call: TRBV18
cdr3_aa: CASSRTGTGALNSGANVLTF

j_call: TRBJ1-2
v_call: TRBV5-4
cdr3_aa: CASSLGLGEYGYTF

j_call: TRBJ1-1
v_call: TRBV6-6
cdr3_aa: CASSSGRQTRGAFF

j_call: TRBJ1-6
v_call: TRBV10-2
cdr3_aa: CASSESSQGANSPLHF

j_call: TRBJ1-5
v_call: TRBV7-9
cdr3_aa: CASTLAQPQHF

j_call: TRBJ2-2
v_call: TRBV5-1
cdr3_aa: CASSQEGGPGELFF

j_call: TRBJ2-5
v_call: TRBV14
cdr3_aa: CASSQGVGQAEETQYF

j_call: TRBJ1-2
v_call: TRBV6-4
cdr3_aa: CASSDSKAGGYTF

j_call: TRBJ2-5
v_call: TRBV7-2
cdr3_aa: CASSPGGASETQYF

j_call: TRBJ2-3
v_call: TRBV7-2
cdr3_aa: CASSLVASSSTDTQYF

j_call: TRBJ2-7
v_call: TRBV24-1
cdr3_aa: CATRRAGGGRYEQYF

j_call: TRBJ2-2
v_call: TRBV30
cdr3_aa: CASQAQNPGELFF

j_call: TRBJ1-4
v_call: TRBV4-1
cdr3_aa: CASSQAIRGADEKLFF

j_call: TRBJ1-1
v_call: TRBV14
cdr3_aa: CASSQVGGGEAFF

j_call: TRBJ1-1
v_call: TRBV7-3
cdr3_aa: CASSSGMNTEAFF

j_call: TRBJ2-1
v_call: TRBV7-6
cdr3_aa: CASSLVFGRGNEQFF

j_call: TRBJ1-2
v_call: TRBV5-6
cdr3_aa: CASCPLAANYGYTF